These T cell receptor beta chains were read from a single sample in a study of T cell responses to AZD1222 COVID-19 vaccine. Sequencing was performed with immunoSEQ multiplex PCR; in TCRdb, only in-frame clones are kept and a portion is missing. The data contain about 180,000 clones, approximately 90% of them seen just once; the ten biggest clones take up about 4.1%. The sequencing here drew on peripheral blood, taken 28 days after the second dose of the MenACWY control vaccine. Receptor source: an adult who received the MenACWY meningococcal vaccine as a control. CDR3s leave out the opening cysteine and the closing phenylalanine or tryptophan. Fields, in order: V gene, J gene, D gene, CDR3 protein. The D gene is left open where the match is weak.

>TRBV27|TRBJ1-4|TRBD1
ASSLSPGGVEKLF
>TRBV28|TRBJ1-2|NA
ASKGLGYT
>TRBV28|TRBJ1-3|NA
ASKGVKGANTIY
>TRBV6-2/TRBV6-3|TRBJ2-5|NA
ASSYGRETQY
>TRBV5-1|TRBJ2-3|NA
ASSPTISTDTQY
>TRBV30|TRBJ1-2|TRBD1
AWRPGQYYGYT
>TRBV19|TRBJ2-7|NA
ASTSLSPRVCYEQY
>TRBV18|TRBJ1-2|TRBD1
ASSLDRNYGYT
>TRBV19|TRBJ2-7|NA
ASKASSVSYEQY
>TRBV10-2|TRBJ1-4|NA
ASSESTPKVSYEKLF
>TRBV7-9|TRBJ1-1|TRBD1
ASSPDRGAF
>TRBV7-7|TRBJ2-1|TRBD2
ASSPWTSGRAYNEQF
>TRBV28|TRBJ1-1|NA
ASSPAGAGNTEAF
>TRBV11-2|TRBJ2-7|NA
ASRGAGRYYEQY
>TRBV15|TRBJ2-7|NA
ATSRDRRARTYEQY
>TRBV5-3|TRBJ2-5|NA
ARTSGAGETQY
>TRBV30|TRBJ1-5|NA
AWSVQGGQPQH
>TRBV7-9|TRBJ2-7|TRBD1
ASSAPGQGAYEQY
>TRBV5-1|TRBJ2-7|NA
ASSPRGPSSYEQY
>TRBV12-3/TRBV12-4|TRBJ1-2|NA
ASSLGRYGYT
>TRBV27|TRBJ2-7|NA
ANPTVAYEQY
>TRBV30|TRBJ2-1|TRBD1
AWSWQGAHNEQF
>TRBV30|TRBJ1-5|TRBD1
AWSVQGQGGEPQH
>TRBV5-1|TRBJ1-3|NA
ASSPTGGSSGNTIY
>TRBV6-4|TRBJ2-1|NA
ASSDSMGRDKYNEQF
>TRBV7-9|TRBJ1-3|NA
ASSVGVGNTIY
>TRBV5-6|TRBJ2-7|TRBD2
ASSRGPGLAGLLTYEQY
>TRBV7-2|TRBJ1-2|NA
ASSLDRDGRDGYT
>TRBV7-9|TRBJ2-2|TRBD2
ASSKLGLAGLTGELF
>TRBV9|TRBJ2-7|NA
ASSPLEGRQY
>TRBV18|TRBJ2-7|NA
ASSREGSTYEQY
>TRBV4-3|TRBJ1-1|NA
ASSQDVGAEAF
>TRBV6-1|TRBJ1-2|NA
ASSESWGYT